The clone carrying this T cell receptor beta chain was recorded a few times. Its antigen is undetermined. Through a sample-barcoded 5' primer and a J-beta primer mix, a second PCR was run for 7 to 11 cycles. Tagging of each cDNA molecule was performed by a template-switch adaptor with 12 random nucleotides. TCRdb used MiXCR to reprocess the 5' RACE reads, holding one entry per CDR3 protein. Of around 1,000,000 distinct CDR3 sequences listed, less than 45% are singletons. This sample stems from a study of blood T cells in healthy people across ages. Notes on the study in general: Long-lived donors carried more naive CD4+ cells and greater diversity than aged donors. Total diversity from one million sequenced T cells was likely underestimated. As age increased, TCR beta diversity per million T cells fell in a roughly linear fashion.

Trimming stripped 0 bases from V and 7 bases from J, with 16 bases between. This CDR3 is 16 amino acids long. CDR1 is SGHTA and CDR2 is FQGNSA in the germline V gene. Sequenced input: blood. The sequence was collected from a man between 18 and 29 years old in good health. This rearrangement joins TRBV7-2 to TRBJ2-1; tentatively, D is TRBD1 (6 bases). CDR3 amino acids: CASSLAQGLGQNEQFF. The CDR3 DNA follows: TGTGCCAGCAGCTTAGCCCAGGGGTTGGGGCAAAATGAGCAGTTCTTC. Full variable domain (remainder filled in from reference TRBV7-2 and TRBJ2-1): GAGVSQSPSNKVTEKGKDVELRCDPISGHTALYWYRQSLGQGLEFLIYFQGNSAPDKSGLPSDRFSAERTGGSVSTLTIQRTQQEDSAVYLCASSLAQGLGQNEQFFGPGTRLTVL.